This is a list of T cell receptor beta chains from one sample in a study of CD8+ T cells in alopecia areata. The data were produced by immunoSEQ multiplex PCR, yet TCRdb's version contains in-frame clones alone and is incomplete. The repertoire has some 51,000 clones, around 96% of them found once; the top ten carry roughly 24%. The sample here was CD8+ T cells sorted from blood, taken at week 0. Receptors were obtained from a human donor with alopecia areata. Both conserved end residues are part of each CDR3. The D gene is left open where the match is weak. Rows give clone size only sometimes, using once, few, many, or a class for an expanded clone.

D: TRBD2; J: TRBJ2-3; size: .; V: TRBV13; DNA: TGTGCCAGCGCGCTAGCGGGCACAGATACGCAGTATTTT; CDR3: CASALAGTDTQYF
D: TRBD2; J: TRBJ2-5; size: .; V: TRBV4-2; DNA: TGTGCCAGCAGCGGGCTAGCGGGCCCAGAGACCCAGTACTTC; CDR3: CASSGLAGPETQYF
D: TRBD1; J: TRBJ2-1; size: .; V: TRBV4-1; DNA: TGCGCCAGCAGCCAAGAACAGGGGGCGATTAAAAATGAGCAGTTCTTC; CDR3: CASSQEQGAIKNEQFF
D: TRBD2; J: TRBJ2-3; size: .; V: TRBV27; DNA: TGTGCCAGCAGTCTAGACAGCGGGGGAAATGCAGATACGCAGTATTTT; CDR3: CASSLDSGGNADTQYF
D: .; J: TRBJ2-7; size: few; V: TRBV7-2; DNA: TGTGCCAGCAGCTTAGTGGAGGGAGCCTCCTACGAGCAGTACTTC; CDR3: CASSLVEGASYEQYF
D: TRBD2; J: TRBJ2-3; size: .; V: TRBV5-6; DNA: TGTGCCAGCAGCTTCAAATCAGCGGGGGGGCTAAGGACAGATACGCAGTATTTT; CDR3: CASSFKSAGGLRTDTQYF
D: .; J: TRBJ2-7; size: .; V: TRBV6-5; DNA: TGTGCCAGCAGTCAACAAGGGGGGCCACCCTACGAGCAGTACTTC; CDR3: CASSQQGGPPYEQYF
D: TRBD1; J: TRBJ1-1; size: .; V: TRBV2; DNA: TGTGCCAGCAGTAGCAGACAGGGTTCGAACACTGAAGCTTTCTTT; CDR3: CASSSRQGSNTEAFF
D: TRBD2; J: TRBJ2-1; size: .; V: TRBV11-2; DNA: TGTGCCAGCAGCTTACGGTCCCTAGCGGGGGGGGATGAGCAGTTCTTC; CDR3: CASSLRSLAGGDEQFF
D: .; J: TRBJ2-1; size: once; V: TRBV19; DNA: TGTGCCAGTAGTATAATGCCCGGGACCAGCAATGAGCAGTTCTTC; CDR3: CASSIMPGTSNEQFF
D: TRBD2; J: TRBJ2-3; size: .; V: TRBV7-8; DNA: TGTGCCAGCAGCCTTTTCTCTAGCGGGGGGGCGACAGATACGCAGTATTTT; CDR3: CASSLFSSGGATDTQYF
D: .; J: TRBJ2-3; size: .; V: TRBV7-8; DNA: TGTGCCAGCAGCCTTCCCCTAGGAGGAGCTAGCACAGATACGCAGTATTTT; CDR3: CASSLPLGGASTDTQYF
D: .; J: TRBJ1-1; size: .; V: TRBV4-3; DNA: TGCGCCAGCAGCCAAGTTTTCAGGCTGAACACTGAAGCTTTCTTT; CDR3: CASSQVFRLNTEAFF
D: .; J: TRBJ2-5; size: .; V: TRBV6-5; DNA: TGTGCCAGCAGTTACTCGAGTAAAACGGAGACCCAGTACTTC; CDR3: CASSYSSKTETQYF
D: .; J: TRBJ1-3; size: .; V: TRBV4-2; DNA: TGTGCCAGTTTTTCGGCTAACACCATATATTTT; CDR3: CASFSANTIYF
D: TRBD1; J: TRBJ2-7; size: .; V: TRBV9; DNA: TGTGCCAGCAGCGTGGGGACAGGGGCCTACGAGCAGTACTTC; CDR3: CASSVGTGAYEQYF
D: .; J: TRBJ2-7; size: .; V: TRBV29-1; DNA: TGCAGCGTTGTCACAGAGTCCGAGCAGTACTTC; CDR3: CSVVTESEQYF
D: TRBD1; J: TRBJ1-6; size: .; V: TRBV7-2; DNA: TGTGCCAGCAGCCCCTGGACAGGGGAGGGGTCACCCCTCCACTTT; CDR3: CASSPWTGEGSPLHF
D: .; J: TRBJ2-7; size: .; V: TRBV10-2; DNA: TGCGCCAGCAGGACACTTTCCTACGAGCAGTACTTC; CDR3: CASRTLSYEQYF
D: TRBD2; J: TRBJ2-3; size: .; V: TRBV27; DNA: TGTGCCAGCAGTCTTCTAGCGGGGGCGCGCGGCGATCCAGATACGCAGTATTTT; CDR3: CASSLLAGARGDPDTQYF
D: TRBD2; J: TRBJ2-1; size: .; V: TRBV29-1; DNA: TGCAGCGTTGTGGGACTAGCGGGGGGGCGAAATGAGCAGTTCTTC; CDR3: CSVVGLAGGRNEQFF
D: TRBD1; J: TRBJ1-3; size: .; V: TRBV18; DNA: TGTGCCAGCTCACCCCCCCCTGGACAGGAGAGTGGAAACACCATATATTTT; CDR3: CASSPPPGQESGNTIYF
D: .; J: TRBJ2-1; size: .; V: TRBV19; DNA: TGTGCCAGTAGTACGTACAATGAGCAGTTCTTC; CDR3: CASSTYNEQFF
D: .; J: TRBJ2-5; size: once; V: TRBV7-9; DNA: TGTGCCAGCAGCCTACGGGGGGCAGAGACCCAGTACTTC; CDR3: CASSLRGAETQYF
D: TRBD1; J: TRBJ2-1; size: .; V: TRBV13; DNA: TGTGCCAGCAGCCCAGGGACAGGGACCTACAATGAGCAGTTCTTC; CDR3: CASSPGTGTYNEQFF
D: .; J: TRBJ2-7; size: few; V: TRBV4-3; DNA: TGCGCCAGCAGCCCTACCCCTCCTGACTACCCCGGGGAGCAGTACTTC; CDR3: CASSPTPPDYPGEQYF
D: .; J: TRBJ2-6; size: few; V: TRBV6-5; DNA: TGTGCCAGCAGTTACTCCAGCTCTGGGGCCAACGTCCTGACTTTC; CDR3: CASSYSSSGANVLTF
D: .; J: TRBJ2-1; size: .; V: TRBV20-1; DNA: TGCAGTGCTAACAGGGACAATGAGCAGTTCTTC; CDR3: CSANRDNEQFF
D: TRBD2; J: TRBJ2-7; size: .; V: TRBV6-1; DNA: TGTGCCAGCAGTGAAGTGAGAACGGGGGGGCTGAGGGACTACGAGCAGTACTTC; CDR3: CASSEVRTGGLRDYEQYF
D: TRBD1; J: TRBJ2-5; size: .; V: TRBV11-2; DNA: TGTGCCAGCAGCTGGGGACAGTTCCAAGAGACCCAGTACTTC; CDR3: CASSWGQFQETQYF
D: .; J: TRBJ1-2; size: .; V: TRBV27; DNA: TGTGCCAGCAAGGGCACTTCCCCATATGGCTACACCTTC; CDR3: CASKGTSPYGYTF
D: .; J: TRBJ2-7; size: .; V: TRBV28; DNA: TGTGCCAGCAGTTTAAGGGCAGCTTCCTACGAGCAGTACTTC; CDR3: CASSLRAASYEQYF
D: .; J: TRBJ2-2; size: .; V: TRBV7-9; DNA: TGTGCCAGCAGCACGGGACTTGGTACCGGGGAGCTGTTTTTT; CDR3: CASSTGLGTGELFF
D: .; J: TRBJ2-2; size: .; V: TRBV4-1; DNA: TGCGCCAGCAGCCAAGGCCCACTACCCAACACCGGGGAGCTGTTTTTT; CDR3: CASSQGPLPNTGELFF
D: TRBD1; J: TRBJ1-6; size: .; V: TRBV7-9; DNA: TGTGCCAGCAGCCGATCTACAGGGGTAGGGAATTCACCCCTCCACTTT; CDR3: CASSRSTGVGNSPLHF
D: TRBD2; J: TRBJ2-1; size: .; V: TRBV2; DNA: TGTGCCAGCTTAGCGGGGGGCGCAGACAATGAGCAGTTCTTC; CDR3: CASLAGGADNEQFF
D: .; J: TRBJ2-5; size: .; V: TRBV20-1; DNA: TGCAGTGCTGAAGAAAAGACCCAGTACTTC; CDR3: CSAEEKTQYF
D: .; J: TRBJ1-4; size: .; V: TRBV4-3; DNA: TGCGCCAGCAGCCAAGAGATTTCCGGAGGGAGCACTAATGAAAAACTGTTTTTT; CDR3: CASSQEISGGSTNEKLFF
D: .; J: TRBJ2-1; size: .; V: TRBV19; DNA: TGTGCCAGTATGGCGGGGAGCTCCTACAATGAGCAGTTCTTC; CDR3: CASMAGSSYNEQFF
D: .; J: TRBJ2-1; size: .; V: TRBV27; DNA: TGTGCCAGCAGTTTCCTCGCCGGGACAATTTCCTACAATGAGCAGTTCTTC; CDR3: CASSFLAGTISYNEQFF
D: TRBD1; J: TRBJ2-7; size: .; V: TRBV2; DNA: TGTGCCAGCACCTCAACAGGGGGCAACTACGAGCAGTACTTC; CDR3: CASTSTGGNYEQYF
D: .; J: TRBJ2-3; size: .; V: TRBV5-1; DNA: TGCGCCAGCAGCTTGCGGGGGAGGGATACGCAGTATTTT; CDR3: CASSLRGRDTQYF
D: .; J: TRBJ2-7; size: .; V: TRBV7-8; DNA: TGTGCCAGCAGCTTAGCGGTCAAGCAGGGGGGGCCCGAGCAGTACTTC; CDR3: CASSLAVKQGGPEQYF
D: TRBD2; J: TRBJ2-3; size: .; V: TRBV4-1; DNA: TGCGCCAGCAGCCAAGAAGAAGCGGGGGCCGACACAGATACGCAGTATTTT; CDR3: CASSQEEAGADTDTQYF
D: TRBD2; J: TRBJ2-1; size: .; V: TRBV13; DNA: TGTGCCAGCAGCCCTAGCGGGGGGGTTTACAATGAGCAGTTCTTC; CDR3: CASSPSGGVYNEQFF
D: TRBD2; J: TRBJ2-7; size: .; V: TRBV7-2; DNA: TGTGCCAGCGGGAGCGGGGGCCCTTACGAGCAGTACTTC; CDR3: CASGSGGPYEQYF
D: TRBD1; J: TRBJ2-1; size: .; V: TRBV29-1; DNA: TGCAGCGTTGCGGGCGGAAGTGGACAGGGCCATGAGCAGTTCTTC; CDR3: CSVAGGSGQGHEQFF
D: TRBD2; J: TRBJ2-3; size: .; V: TRBV7-3; DNA: TGTGCCAGCAGCCTCACCCGGGGGGGCCTAACAGATACGCAGTATTTT; CDR3: CASSLTRGGLTDTQYF
D: TRBD1; J: TRBJ2-7; size: .; V: TRBV4-3; DNA: TGCGCCAGCAGCCCGGACAGGGCCTCCTACGAGCAGTACTTC; CDR3: CASSPDRASYEQYF
D: TRBD1; J: TRBJ1-1; size: .; V: TRBV6-5; DNA: TGTGCCAGCAGCACAGGGGGCAGGGCTGAAGCTTTCTTT; CDR3: CASSTGGRAEAFF
D: TRBD2; J: TRBJ2-1; size: .; V: TRBV6-1; DNA: TGTGCCAGCAGTGGTCCGACAGAACTAGCGGGGGGGTACTACAATGAGCAGTTCTTC; CDR3: CASSGPTELAGGYYNEQFF
D: .; J: TRBJ1-1; size: .; V: TRBV6-5; DNA: TGTGCCAGCAGTTCGATGCAGGGAGTTACTGAAGCTTTCTTT; CDR3: CASSSMQGVTEAFF
D: .; J: TRBJ1-2; size: once; V: TRBV29-1; DNA: TGCAGCGTTGAAGATCCTGAATCTACAGGGAGCTATGGCTACACCTTC; CDR3: CSVEDPESTGSYGYTF
D: TRBD1; J: TRBJ2-3; size: .; V: TRBV19; DNA: TGTGCCAGTAGCGGGGGGACAGGGGGCACAGATACGCAGTATTTT; CDR3: CASSGGTGGTDTQYF